This T cell receptor (beta chain) was sequenced in a study of identical twins (dated by TCRdb to about 2016). With respect to the entire study: The study deep-sequenced TCR alpha and beta repertoires from monozygotic twins, unrelated adults of various ages and cord blood to test whether fetal clonotypes persist. To rule out contamination, replicate twin experiments were performed at different times with different library preparation protocols.

Points the paper makes about the study in general: In monozygotic twins, out-of-frame TCR alpha sharing was systematically underestimated by recombination models, although the models agreed with sharing between unrelated individuals. Zero-insertion analyses could be partly confounded by invariant T cells such as MAIT and iNKT, although diverse VJ usage argued against such confounding for most clonotypes. Conclusions relied on cross-sectional statistical analysis, since the same donors could not be followed over many years. Abundant cord blood beta clonotypes had fewer insertions, young adult naive repertoires showed a similar but weaker trend, and memory repertoires showed no such trend. Out-of-frame TCR alpha sequences shared between twins showed an excess of low generation-probability sequences compared with coincidental sharing between unrelated individuals. Excess twin sharing in beta out-of-frame sequences was weaker because fewer shared sequences lowered the signal-to-noise ratio.

On this clonotype itself: Its target antigen remains unknown. There are no base qualities to consult, and no much larger clone falls within one base.

The germline V end is reduced by 2 bases and the J end by 15 bases; junction bases left unmatched: 7. CDR3 length: 13 amino acids, cysteine to phenylalanine. Only the CDR3 DNA is retained, 39 bases long and in frame from the first base. Looking up the germline V gene yields CDR1 SGHAT and CDR2 FQNNGV. Receptor amplification or capture employed 5' RACE. TCRdb shows the sequencer as Illumina HiSeq 2000. Template switching introduced a universal primer binding site; the final cDNA contained a unique molecular identifier, enabling accurate counting of TCR cDNA molecules. Specific primers in the conserved constant-segment region were used to synthesize first-strand cDNA for TCR alpha and beta chains. To control for contamination, each cDNA library was double barcoded with a SMART-Mk sample barcode plus Illumina barcodes. TruSeq adapter sequences along with Illumina sample barcodes were introduced in two successive PCR steps. The TCR alpha and beta cDNA libraries were sequenced on the Illumina HiSeq platform using custom primers. In the source study's methods: MiGEC was used to process raw reads and extract unique molecular identifiers, and MiXCR was used to find CDR3 positions. Recombination models were inferred per individual with the repgenHMM and IGoR tools using an EM algorithm. The tcR package in R was used for shared clonotype analysis, with sharing normalized by the product of cloneset sizes. To study raw recombination free of thymic and clonal selection effects, out-of-frame nonproductive sequences were analyzed. The public reads were reprocessed in TCRdb via fastp at Q25 and MiXCR, keeping in-frame beta chains. Each CDR3 protein appears once, grouped with its most common genes and DNA. The V and J calls shown here were made by TCRdb, not taken from the authors' results. In all, the sample holds 700,000 or so distinct CDR3 sequences, and 21% of those were seen once. Clones ranked in the top ten supply roughly 4% of the sample.

All donors were healthy Caucasians. Three pairs of female monozygotic twins, all aged about 18 to 29 years, made up the twin cohort. Peripheral blood mononuclear cells were used as the source from which RNA for TCR libraries was isolated. These data also formed part of another study, on T cells expressing NK-cell markers. Per that second paper: Seven or eight donors provided sorted CD3+CD56+NKG2C+, CD3+CD56+NKG2C- and CD3+CD56-NKG2C+ T-cell subsets, whose TCR beta-chain repertoires were profiled. Most of the eight sequenced donors were HCMV-seropositive and one was HCMV-seronegative. To restrict sorting to alphabetaTCR-expressing T cells, an anti-gammadeltaTCR antibody was added in several experiments. For several donors, the dominant CD3+CD56+NKG2C+ clonotypes were among the top 10 CD8+ clonotypes and accounted for about 1.0-7.0% of CD8+ T cells. Those dominant clonotypes were again the most abundant among CD3+CD56-NKG2C+ cells in four donors, at about 28.3-60.1%. Whether the expanded NKG2C-expressing T cell clones were specific for HCMV antigens was left unclear. The eight sequenced donors were randomly selected healthy volunteers, three men and five women. HCMV-specific IgG was detected in serum with a commercial ELISA kit to determine HCMV serostatus. For several donors, unsorted PBMC were also used to sequence bulk peripheral blood T-cell repertoires. MIGEC handled demultiplexing of the reads and grouping by UMI, while MiTCR was used to assemble and quantify clonotypes. Only TCR cDNA sequences supported by at least two reads were kept to exclude erroneous sequences. The tcR package was used for downstream repertoire analysis, and clonotypes were matched between fractions using CDR3 nucleotide sequence together with V segment. VDJmatch was used to annotate antigen specificity against VDJdb, with one amino acid substitution in CDR3 allowed.

Here the chain combines TRBV11-2 and TRBJ2-1, and 10 bases in between align with TRBD2. The origin of this receptor is a young woman in good health. What was sequenced was PBMCs. In nucleotide form, the sequence is TGTGCCAGCAGCTTAATCACAGCGGGAGGGATGTTCTTC. This gives the protein CASSLITAGGMFF.